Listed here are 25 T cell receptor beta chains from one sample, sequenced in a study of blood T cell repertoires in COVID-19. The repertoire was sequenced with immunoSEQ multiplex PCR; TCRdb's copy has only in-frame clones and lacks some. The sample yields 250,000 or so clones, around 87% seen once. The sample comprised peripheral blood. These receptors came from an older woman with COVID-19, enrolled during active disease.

The CDR3 coding sequence is TGTGCCAGCAGCCAAGGTGGCACCAACTATGGCTACACCTTC. The encoded protein is CASSQGGTNYGYTF. The rearrangement joins TRBV3-1 (or the pseudogene TRBV3-2) to TRBJ1-2; D uncertain. The CDR3 consists of 14 residues. CDR1 and CDR2 (germline): LGHDT, YNNKEL (reference sequence). The V gene lost 1 base and the J gene lost 2 bases, with 8 bases spanning the gap.

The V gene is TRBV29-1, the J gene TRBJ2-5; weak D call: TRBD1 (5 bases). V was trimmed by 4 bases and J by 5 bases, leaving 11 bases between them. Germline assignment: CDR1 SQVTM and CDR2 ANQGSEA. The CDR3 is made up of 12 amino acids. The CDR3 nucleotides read TGCAGCGTTGGTCAATCAGGGGAGACCCAGTACTTC. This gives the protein CSVGQSGETQYF.

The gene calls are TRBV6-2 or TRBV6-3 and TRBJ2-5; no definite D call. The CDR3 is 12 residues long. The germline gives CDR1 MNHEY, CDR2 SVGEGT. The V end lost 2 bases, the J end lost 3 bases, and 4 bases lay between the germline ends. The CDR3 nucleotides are TGTGCCAGCAGTTACCAAAAAGAGACCCAGTACTTC. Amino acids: CASSYQKETQYF.

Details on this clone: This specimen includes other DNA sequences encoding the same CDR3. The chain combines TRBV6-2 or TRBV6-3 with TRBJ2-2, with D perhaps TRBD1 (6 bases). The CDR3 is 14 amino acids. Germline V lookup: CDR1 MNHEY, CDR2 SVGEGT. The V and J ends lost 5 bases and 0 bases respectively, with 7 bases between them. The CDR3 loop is CASSRTANTGELFF. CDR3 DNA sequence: TGTGCCAGCAGTAGGACAGCGAACACCGGGGAGCTGTTTTTT.

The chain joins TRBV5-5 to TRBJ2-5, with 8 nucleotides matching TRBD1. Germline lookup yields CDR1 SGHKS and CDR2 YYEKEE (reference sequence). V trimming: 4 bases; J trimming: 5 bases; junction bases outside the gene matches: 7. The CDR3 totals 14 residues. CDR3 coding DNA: TGTGCCAGCAGCCCGCCAGGGGGCGGTGAGACCCAGTACTTC. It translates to CASSPPGGGETQYF.

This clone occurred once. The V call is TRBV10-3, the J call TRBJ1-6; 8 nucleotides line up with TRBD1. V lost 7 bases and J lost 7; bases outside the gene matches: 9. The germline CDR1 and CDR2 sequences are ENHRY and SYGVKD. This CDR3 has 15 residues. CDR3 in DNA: TGTGCCATCACTTTGACAGGGGTCGTAAATTCACCCCTCCACTTT. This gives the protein CAITLTGVVNSPLHF.

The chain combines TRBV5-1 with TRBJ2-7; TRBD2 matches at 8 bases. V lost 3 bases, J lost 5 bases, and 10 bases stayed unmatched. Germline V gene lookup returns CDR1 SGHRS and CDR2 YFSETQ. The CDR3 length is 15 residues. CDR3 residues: CASSSFLAGPDEQYF. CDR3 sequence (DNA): TGCGCCAGCAGCTCATTTCTAGCGGGTCCCGACGAGCAGTACTTC.

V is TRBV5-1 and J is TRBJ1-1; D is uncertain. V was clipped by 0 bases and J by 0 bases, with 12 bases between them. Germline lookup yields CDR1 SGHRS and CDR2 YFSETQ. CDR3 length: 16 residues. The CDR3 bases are TGCGCCAGCAGCTTGGGGGCCACGGCCATGAACACTGAAGCTTTCTTT. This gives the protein CASSLGATAMNTEAFF. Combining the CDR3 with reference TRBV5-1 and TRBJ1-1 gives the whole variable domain KAGVTQTPRYLIKTRGQQVTLSCSPISGHRSVSWYQQTPGQGLQFLFEYFSETQRNKGNFPGRFSGRQFSNSRSEMNVSTLELGDSALYLCASSLGATAMNTEAFFGQGTRLTVV.

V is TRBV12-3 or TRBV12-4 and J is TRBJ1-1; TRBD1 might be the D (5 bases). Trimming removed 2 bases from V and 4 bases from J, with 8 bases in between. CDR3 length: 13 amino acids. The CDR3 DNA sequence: TGTGCCAGCAGTTTAAGTCAGGGCACTGAAGCTTTCTTT. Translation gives CASSLSQGTEAFF.

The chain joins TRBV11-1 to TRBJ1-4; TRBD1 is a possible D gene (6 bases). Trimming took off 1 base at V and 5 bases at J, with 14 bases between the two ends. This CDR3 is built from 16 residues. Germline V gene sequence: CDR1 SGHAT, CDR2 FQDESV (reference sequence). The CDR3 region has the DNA TGTGCCAGCAGCTTAGTTTTGTGGACAGTCAATGAAAAACTGTTTTTT. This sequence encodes CASSLVLWTVNEKLFF.

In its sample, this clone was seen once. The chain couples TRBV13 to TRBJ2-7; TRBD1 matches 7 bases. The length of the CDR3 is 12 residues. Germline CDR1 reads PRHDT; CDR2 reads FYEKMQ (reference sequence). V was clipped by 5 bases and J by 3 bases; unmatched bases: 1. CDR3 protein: CASSPGGYEQYF. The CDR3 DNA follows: TGTGCCAGCAGCCCAGGGGGCTACGAGCAGTACTTC.

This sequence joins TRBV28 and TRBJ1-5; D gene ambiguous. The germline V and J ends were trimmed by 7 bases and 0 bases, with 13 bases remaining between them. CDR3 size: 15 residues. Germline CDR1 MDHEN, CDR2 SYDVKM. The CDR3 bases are TGTGCCAGCAACTTAAGAGGATATAGCAATCAGCCCCAGCATTTT. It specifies CASNLRGYSNQPQHF.

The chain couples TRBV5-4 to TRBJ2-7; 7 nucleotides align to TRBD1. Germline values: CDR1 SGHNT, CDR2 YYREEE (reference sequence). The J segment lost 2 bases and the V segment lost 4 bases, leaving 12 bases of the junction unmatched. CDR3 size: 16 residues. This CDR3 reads CASSTPGGLSPYEQYF. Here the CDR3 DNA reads TGTGCCAGCAGCACACCAGGGGGTCTTTCTCCCTACGAGCAGTACTTC.

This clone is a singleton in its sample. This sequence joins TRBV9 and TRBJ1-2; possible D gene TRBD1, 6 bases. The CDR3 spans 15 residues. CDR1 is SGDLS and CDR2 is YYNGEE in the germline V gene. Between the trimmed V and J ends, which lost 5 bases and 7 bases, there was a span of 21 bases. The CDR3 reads CASRPPTGLSFGYTF. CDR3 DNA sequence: TGTGCCAGCAGGCCTCCTACAGGGCTCTCCTTTGGCTACACCTTC.

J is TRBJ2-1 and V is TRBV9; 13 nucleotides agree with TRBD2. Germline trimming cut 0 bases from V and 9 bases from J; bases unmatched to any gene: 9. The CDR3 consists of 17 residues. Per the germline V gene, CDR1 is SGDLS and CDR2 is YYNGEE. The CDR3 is CASSVATGTSGEFEQFF. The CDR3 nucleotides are TGTGCCAGCAGCGTAGCTACGGGGACTAGCGGGGAATTTGAGCAGTTCTTC.

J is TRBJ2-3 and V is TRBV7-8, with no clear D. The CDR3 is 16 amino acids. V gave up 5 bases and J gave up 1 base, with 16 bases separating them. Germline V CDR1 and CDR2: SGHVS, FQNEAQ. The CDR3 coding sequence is TGTGCCAGCAGCCGAGGCAACGCTCTAGGCACAGATACGCAGTATTTT. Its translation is CASSRGNALGTDTQYF. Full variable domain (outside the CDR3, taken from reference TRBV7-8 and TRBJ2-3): GAGVSQSPRYKVAKRGQDVALRCDPISGHVSLFWYQQALGQGPEFLTYFQNEAQLDKSGLPSDRFFAERPEGSVSTLKIQRTQQEDSAVYLCASSRGNALGTDTQYFGPGTRLTVL.

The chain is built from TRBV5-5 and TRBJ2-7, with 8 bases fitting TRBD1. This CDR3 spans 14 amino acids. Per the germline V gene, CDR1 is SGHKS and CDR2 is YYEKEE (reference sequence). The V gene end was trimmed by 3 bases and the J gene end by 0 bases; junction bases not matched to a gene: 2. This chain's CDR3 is CASSSDRGSYEQYF. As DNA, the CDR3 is TGTGCCAGCAGCTCCGACAGGGGCTCCTACGAGCAGTACTTC.

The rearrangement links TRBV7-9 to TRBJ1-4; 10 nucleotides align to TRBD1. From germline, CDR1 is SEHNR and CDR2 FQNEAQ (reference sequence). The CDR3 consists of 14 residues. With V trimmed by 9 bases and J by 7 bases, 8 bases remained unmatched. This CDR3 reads CASRPGQGFEKLFF. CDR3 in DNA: TGTGCCAGTCGACCGGGACAGGGGTTTGAAAAACTGTTTTTT.

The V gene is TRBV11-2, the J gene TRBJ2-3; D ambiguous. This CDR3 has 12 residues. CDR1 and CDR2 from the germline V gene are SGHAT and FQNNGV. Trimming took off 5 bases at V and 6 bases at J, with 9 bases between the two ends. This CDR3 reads CASSPSLDTQYF. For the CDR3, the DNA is TGTGCCAGCAGCCCAAGCCTCGATACGCAGTATTTT.

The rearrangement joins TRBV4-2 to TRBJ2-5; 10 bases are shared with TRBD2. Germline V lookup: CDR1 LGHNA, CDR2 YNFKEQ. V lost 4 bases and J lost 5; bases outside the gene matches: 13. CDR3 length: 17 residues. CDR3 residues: CASSRKGSGGEGETQYF. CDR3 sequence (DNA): TGTGCCAGCAGCCGCAAAGGGAGCGGGGGGGAAGGGGAGACCCAGTACTTC.

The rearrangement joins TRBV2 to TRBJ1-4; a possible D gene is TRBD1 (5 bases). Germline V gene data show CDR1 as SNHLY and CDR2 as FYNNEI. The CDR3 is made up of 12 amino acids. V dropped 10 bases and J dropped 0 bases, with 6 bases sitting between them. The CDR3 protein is CATQATNEKLFF. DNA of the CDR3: TGTGCCACACAGGCAACTAATGAAAAACTGTTTTTT. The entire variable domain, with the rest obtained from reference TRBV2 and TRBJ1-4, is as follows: EPEVTQTPSHQVTQMGQEVILRCVPISNHLYFYWYRQILGQKVEFLVSFYNNEISEKSEIFDDQFSVERPDGSNFTLKIRSTKLEDSAMYFCATQATNEKLFFGSGTQLSVL.

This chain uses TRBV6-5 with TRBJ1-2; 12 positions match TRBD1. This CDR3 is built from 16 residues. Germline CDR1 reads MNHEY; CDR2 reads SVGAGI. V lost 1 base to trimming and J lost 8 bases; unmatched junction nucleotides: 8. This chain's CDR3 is CASSYLSRDRGHGYTF. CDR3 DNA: TGTGCCAGCAGTTACTTGTCCCGGGACAGGGGGCACGGCTACACCTTC.

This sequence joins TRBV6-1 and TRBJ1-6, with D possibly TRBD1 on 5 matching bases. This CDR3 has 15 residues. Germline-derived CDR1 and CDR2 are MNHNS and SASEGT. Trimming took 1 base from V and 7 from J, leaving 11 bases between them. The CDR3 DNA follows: TGTGCCAGCAGTGAAGGAAGGAGGGGCAATTCACCCCTCCACTTT. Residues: CASSEGRRGNSPLHF.

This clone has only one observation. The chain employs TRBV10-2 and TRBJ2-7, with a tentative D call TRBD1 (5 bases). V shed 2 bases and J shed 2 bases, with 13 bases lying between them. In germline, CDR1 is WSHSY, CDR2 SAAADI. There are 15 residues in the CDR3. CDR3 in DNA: TGCGCCAGCAGTGAGACAGCAGGGATCCCCTACGAGCAGTACTTC. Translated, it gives CASSETAGIPYEQYF.

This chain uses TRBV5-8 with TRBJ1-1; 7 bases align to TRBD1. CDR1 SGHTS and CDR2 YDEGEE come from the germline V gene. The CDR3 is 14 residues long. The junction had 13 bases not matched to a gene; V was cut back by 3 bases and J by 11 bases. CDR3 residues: CASSWGRQGQAAFF. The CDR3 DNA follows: TGTGCCAGCAGCTGGGGGAGACAGGGCCAAGCGGCTTTCTTT. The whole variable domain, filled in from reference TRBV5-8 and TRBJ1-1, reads EAGVTQSPTHLIKTRGQQATLRCSPISGHTSVYWYQQALGLGLQFLLWYDEGEERNRGNFPPRFSGRQFPNYSSELNVNALELEDSALYLCASSWGRQGQAAFFGQGTRLTVV.